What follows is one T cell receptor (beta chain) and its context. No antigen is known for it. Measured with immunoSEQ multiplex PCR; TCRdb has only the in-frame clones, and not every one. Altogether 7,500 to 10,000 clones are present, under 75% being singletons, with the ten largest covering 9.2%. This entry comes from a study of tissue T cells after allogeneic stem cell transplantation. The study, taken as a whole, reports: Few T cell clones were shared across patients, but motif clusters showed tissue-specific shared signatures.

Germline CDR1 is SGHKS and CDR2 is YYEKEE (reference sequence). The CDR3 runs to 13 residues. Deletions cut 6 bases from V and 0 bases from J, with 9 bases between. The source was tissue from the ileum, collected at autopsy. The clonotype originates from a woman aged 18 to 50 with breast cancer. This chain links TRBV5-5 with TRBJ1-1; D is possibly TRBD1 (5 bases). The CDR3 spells CASTGALNTEAFF. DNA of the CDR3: TGTGCCAGCACCGGGGCCTTGAACACTGAAGCTTTCTTT.